The 22 T cell receptor beta chains reported below all come from one sample, sequenced in a study of blood T cell repertoires in COVID-19. This table comes from immunoSEQ multiplex PCR, and its TCRdb copy is limited to in-frame clones, with some not included. The sample carries about 210,000 clones, around 80% recorded once. Sequences were obtained from peripheral blood. The receptors here all came from a human donor in a cohort sampled during active COVID-19.

The chain has TRBV10-3 and TRBJ1-3; D unclear. The V and J ends lost 11 bases and 0 bases respectively, with 8 bases between them. This CDR3 is built from 12 residues. The germline CDR1 and CDR2 sequences are ENHRY and SYGVKD. The CDR3 bases are TGTGCCGGCGGCAGCTCTGGAAACACCATATATTTT. Protein sequence: CAGGSSGNTIYF.

The genes are TRBV5-1 and TRBJ2-2; TRBD1 agrees at 7 bases. Germline-derived CDR1 and CDR2 are SGHRS and YFSETQ. This CDR3 contains 18 residues. Trimming removed 5 bases from V and 4 bases from J; junction bases left unmatched: 17. The CDR3 bases are TGCGCCAGCAGTCGAGAGACCCCCAGACAGGGAAGCACCGGGGAGCTGTTTTTT. Its translation: CASSRETPRQGSTGELFF. The full variable domain, with the rest looked up from reference TRBV5-1 and TRBJ2-2, is KAGVTQTPRYLIKTRGQQVTLSCSPISGHRSVSWYQQTPGQGLQFLFEYFSETQRNKGNFPGRFSGRQFSNSRSEMNVSTLELGDSALYLCASSRETPRQGSTGELFFGEGSRLTVL.

This chain uses TRBV7-2 with TRBJ1-5, with 7 bases matching TRBD1. The CDR3 spans 13 residues. V trimming: 5 bases; J trimming: 6 bases; junction bases outside the gene matches: 4. Germline assignment: CDR1 SGHTA and CDR2 FQGNSA. This chain's CDR3 is CASSPGTAQPQHF. DNA of the CDR3: TGTGCCAGCAGCCCTGGGACAGCTCAGCCCCAGCATTTT.

This clone showed up just once. The chain joins TRBV7-9 to TRBJ1-1; D possibly corresponds to TRBD1 (6 bases). The germline gives CDR1 SEHNR, CDR2 FQNEAQ (reference sequence). Deletions cut 3 bases from V and 1 base from J, with 12 bases between. CDR3 length: 15 amino acids. The CDR3 bases are TGTGCCAGCAGCTTGATGGACAGCACGAACACTGAAGCTTTCTTT. It translates to CASSLMDSTNTEAFF.

The chain is built from TRBV5-1 and TRBJ1-1; D remains unclear. The CDR3 is 12 residues long. The germline CDR1 and CDR2 sequences are SGHRS and YFSETQ. V was clipped by 4 bases and J by 2 bases, with 6 bases between them. The CDR3 DNA follows: TGCGCCAGCAGCCTATCCAACACTGAAGCTTTCTTT. Translating gives CASSLSNTEAFF.

The chain recombines TRBV5-5 with TRBJ1-1; 10 nucleotides agree with TRBD1. CDR1 is SGHKS, CDR2 YYEKEE, per germline (reference sequence). V shed 4 bases and J 7 bases; nucleotides not matched to a gene: 10. This CDR3 is 15 amino acids long. CDR3 region: CASSRRDRGGGEAFF. The CDR3 bases are TGTGCCAGCAGCAGGCGGGACAGGGGAGGTGGTGAAGCTTTCTTT. The whole variable domain, remainder taken from reference TRBV5-5 and TRBJ1-1, is DAGVTQSPTHLIKTRGQQVTLRCSPISGHKSVSWYQQVLGQGPQFIFQYYEKEERGRGNFPDRFSARQFPNYSSELNVNALLLGDSALYLCASSRRDRGGGEAFFGQGTRLTVV.

The V call is TRBV5-1, the J call TRBJ2-7; possible D gene TRBD1, 6 bases. Germline CDR1 is SGHRS and CDR2 is YFSETQ. This CDR3 has 15 residues. With 0 bases removed from V and 2 bases from J, the gap between germline ends came to 12 bases. The CDR3, as DNA: TGCGCCAGCAGCTTGGCGTTCGACAGGCCCTACGAGCAGTACTTC. This sequence encodes CASSLAFDRPYEQYF.

This clone was detected a few times. DNA of the CDR3: TGTGCCAGTAGTATTACTAACAGGGGGCGAAATACGCAGTATTTT. This encodes CASSITNRGRNTQYF. V is TRBV19 and J is TRBJ2-3, with TRBD1 matching 9 bases. From germline, CDR1 is LNHDA and CDR2 SQIVND (reference sequence). Trimming cost V 3 bases and J 7 bases; bases outside gene matches: 8. The CDR3 loop spans 15 amino acids.

The chain employs TRBV4-2 and TRBJ1-5, with TRBD1 matching over 8 bases. With V trimmed by 4 bases and J by 5 bases, 10 bases remained unmatched. CDR3 length equals 16 residues. In germline, CDR1 is LGHNA, CDR2 YNFKEQ. The CDR3 nucleotides read TGTGCCAGCAGCCTCGGAAACCAGGGGGCGCATCAGCCCCAGCATTTT. It translates to CASSLGNQGAHQPQHF.

V usage is TRBV19 and J usage is TRBJ2-7; TRBD1 agrees at 9 bases. The V gene's germline CDR1 is LNHDA and CDR2 SQIVND (reference sequence). This CDR3 is 13 amino acids long. V lost 4 bases, J lost 7 bases, and 5 bases stayed unmatched. CDR3 sequence (DNA): TGTGCCAGTAGTACGGAGGACAGGGGTGAGCAGTACTTC. Its translation: CASSTEDRGEQYF. The full variable domain, its missing parts supplied by reference TRBV19 and TRBJ2-7, is DGGITQSPKYLFRKEGQNVTLSCEQNLNHDAMYWYRQDPGQGLRLIYYSQIVNDFQKGDIAEGYSVSREKKESFPLTVTSAQKNPTAFYLCASSTEDRGEQYFGPGTRLTVT.

This chain uses TRBV28 with TRBJ1-5; the D gene is possibly TRBD1 (5 bases). Trimming shortened V by 2 bases and J by 7 bases, and 9 bases separated the two germline ends. CDR1 and CDR2 from the germline V gene are MDHEN and SYDVKM. CDR3 length: 13 amino acids. The CDR3 sequence is CASSLEEGQPQHF. The CDR3 coding sequence is TGTGCCAGCAGTTTAGAGGAGGGGCAGCCCCAGCATTTT.

This clone was detected only a few times. The genes are TRBV19 and TRBJ1-5; 10 bases map to TRBD1. Germline V gene lookup returns CDR1 LNHDA and CDR2 SQIVND (reference sequence). V was clipped by 7 bases and J by 5 bases; unmatched bases: 8. The CDR3 runs 15 residues. CDR3 nucleotide sequence: TGTGCCAGTACCCCTGACAGGGGGCGCGATCAGCCCCAGCATTTT. Translating it yields CASTPDRGRDQPQHF. Variable domain in full (rest from reference TRBV19 and TRBJ1-5): DGGITQSPKYLFRKEGQNVTLSCEQNLNHDAMYWYRQDPGQGLRLIYYSQIVNDFQKGDIAEGYSVSREKKESFPLTVTSAQKNPTAFYLCASTPDRGRDQPQHFGDGTRLSIL.

The chain recombines TRBV7-8 with TRBJ1-1; 10 bases match TRBD1. Germline V gene data show CDR1 as SGHVS and CDR2 as FQNEAQ. V was clipped by 5 bases and J by 5 bases; unmatched bases: 5. The CDR3 has 14 residues. CDR3 bases: TGTGCCAGCAGCGAGACAGGGGGCGAAACTGAAGCTTTCTTT. As protein: CASSETGGETEAFF.

This clone was observed a handful of times. The V call is TRBV19, the J call TRBJ2-7; 9 bases fit TRBD1. This CDR3 has 14 amino acids. The germline V gene encodes CDR1 LNHDA and CDR2 SQIVND (reference sequence). With 6 bases clipped from V and 3 bases from J, the junction kept 6 bases outside the gene matches. The CDR3 nucleotides read TGTGCCAGTAGCGACAGGGGGTCTGGCTACGAGCAGTACTTC. Translated, it gives CASSDRGSGYEQYF.

This clone was detected a few times. The rearrangement joins TRBV19 to TRBJ1-1, with a possible D match to TRBD1 (6 bases). The CDR3 runs 15 residues. Per the germline V gene, CDR1 is LNHDA and CDR2 is SQIVND (reference sequence). V lost 1 base and J lost 4, with 13 bases in between. The CDR3 here is CASSIAQIRGTEAFF. CDR3 DNA: TGTGCCAGTAGTATAGCCCAGATCAGGGGCACTGAAGCTTTCTTT.

The CDR3 region has the DNA TGTGCCATCAGTGAGCGGTCGGATACGCAGTATTTT. Translated, it gives CAISERSDTQYF. The chain is built from TRBV10-3 and TRBJ2-3; no definite D call. CDR1 and CDR2 from the germline V gene are ENHRY and SYGVKD. CDR3 size: 12 residues. Trimming cost V 2 bases and J 6 bases, with 6 bases left between them.

The table lists this clone with a few counts. This chain connects TRBV19 to TRBJ1-5, with 7 nucleotides matching TRBD1. This CDR3 region has 17 residues. After removal of 5 bases from V and 0 bases from J, the junction contained 10 bases not matched to a gene. Per germline, CDR1 LNHDA and CDR2 SQIVND (reference sequence). The DNA of the CDR3 is TGTGCCAGTAGTCGACTATTGGGGACAGCTAGCAATCAGCCCCAGCATTTT. This sequence encodes CASSRLLGTASNQPQHF. Variable domain in full (rest from reference TRBV19 and TRBJ1-5): DGGITQSPKYLFRKEGQNVTLSCEQNLNHDAMYWYRQDPGQGLRLIYYSQIVNDFQKGDIAEGYSVSREKKESFPLTVTSAQKNPTAFYLCASSRLLGTASNQPQHFGDGTRLSIL.

V and J are TRBV18 and TRBJ1-4, with 7 positions matching TRBD1. The V gene's germline CDR1 is KGHSH and CDR2 LQKENI. CDR3 length: 16 amino acids. V was clipped by 5 bases and J by 2 bases; unmatched bases: 8. CDR3 in DNA: TGTGCCAGCTCATACGGACAGGTCGGGACTAATGAAAAACTGTTTTTT. This translates into CASSYGQVGTNEKLFF.

The genes are TRBV7-9 and TRBJ1-1; D gene ambiguous. The CDR3 has 12 amino acids. Germline V gene sequence: CDR1 SEHNR, CDR2 FQNEAQ (reference sequence). Trimming removed 5 bases at V and 7 bases at J, with 11 bases between. CDR3 nucleotides: TGTGCCAGCAGCCCCCCGTACTTTGAAGCTTTCTTT. Translated, it gives CASSPPYFEAFF.

The DNA of the CDR3 is TGTGCCAGCAGCTCTCAGGGGTATGAGCAGTTCTTC. It specifies CASSSQGYEQFF. The rearrangement links TRBV7-2 to TRBJ2-1; a weak D match, TRBD1 (6 bases). The CDR3 totals 12 residues. The ends were cut back, 4 bases at V and 8 bases at J, with 9 bases in the middle. Looked up from germline, CDR1 is SGHTA and CDR2 is FQGNSA. Full variable domain (outside the CDR3, taken from reference TRBV7-2 and TRBJ2-1): GAGVSQSPSNKVTEKGKDVELRCDPISGHTALYWYRQSLGQGLEFLIYFQGNSAPDKSGLPSDRFSAERTGGSVSTLTIQRTQQEDSAVYLCASSSQGYEQFFGPGTRLTVL.

The V call is TRBV18, the J call TRBJ2-5; tentative D call: TRBD1 (6 bases). The germline V and J ends were trimmed by 1 base and 4 bases, with 10 bases remaining between them. Germline V gene data show CDR1 as KGHSH and CDR2 as LQKENI. CDR3 length equals 14 residues. The CDR3 protein is CASSPLRGTETQYF. CDR3 coding DNA: TGTGCCAGCTCACCACTCAGGGGTACAGAGACCCAGTACTTC.

The rearrangement uses TRBV2 and TRBJ2-2, with TRBD1 identical over 8 bases. Trimming removed 5 bases from V and 5 bases from J; junction bases left unmatched: 1. Looked up from germline, CDR1 is SNHLY and CDR2 is FYNNEI. This CDR3 region has 13 residues. The CDR3 nucleotides read TGTGCCAGCAGTAGACAGGGGACCGGGGAGCTGTTTTTT. Amino acids: CASSRQGTGELFF.